This T cell receptor (beta chain) was recovered during a study of CD8+ T cells in alopecia areata. Study-level information: Tofacitinib administration to treated patients was oral, at 5 to 10 mg twice daily.

A note on this clone: Its matching antigen is unknown.

Germline loops: CDR1 SEHNR, CDR2 FQNEAQ (reference sequence). Trimming removed 3 bases from V and 2 bases from J, with 11 bases in between. The CDR3 spans 14 residues. As to treatment: oral pan-JAK inhibitor, 5-10 mg twice daily. Findings and caveats of the study: In scalp, tofacitinib significantly decreased clonality and expanded CD8+ clones among the top 100.

The authors extracted RNA and reverse transcribed it into cDNA as the sequencing template. Repertoires were generated with immunoSEQ multiplex PCR, while TCRdb's copy carries only in-frame clones and drops some. Of 90,000 to 120,000 clones listed, less than 90% are singletons. Sample: CD8+ T cells sorted from blood, taken at week 24, from a patient treated with tofacitinib. The TCR originated in a human donor with alopecia areata. The chain combines TRBV7-9 with TRBJ2-7; the D gene is possibly TRBD2 (6 bases). The CDR3 loop reads CASSFPGDTYEQYF. Written as DNA, the CDR3 is TGTGCCAGCAGCTTTCCGGGGGATACCTACGAGCAGTACTTC.